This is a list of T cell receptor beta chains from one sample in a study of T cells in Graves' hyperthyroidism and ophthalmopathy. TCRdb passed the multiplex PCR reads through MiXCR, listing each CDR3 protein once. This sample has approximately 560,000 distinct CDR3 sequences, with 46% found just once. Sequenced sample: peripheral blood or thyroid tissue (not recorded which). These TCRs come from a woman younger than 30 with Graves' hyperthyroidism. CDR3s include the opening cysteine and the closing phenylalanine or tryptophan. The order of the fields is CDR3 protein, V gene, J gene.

CDR3aa: CASSYPGVINYGYTF
v_gene: TRBV13
j_gene: TRBJ1-2

CDR3aa: CAISGASGYEQYF
v_gene: TRBV10-3
j_gene: TRBJ2-7

CDR3aa: CASSQEVGGRGAFF
v_gene: TRBV7-9
j_gene: TRBJ1-1

CDR3aa: CASTVPGQGSSYEQYF
v_gene: TRBV11-2
j_gene: TRBJ2-7

CDR3aa: CASRSDGTMNTEAFF
v_gene: TRBV10-3
j_gene: TRBJ1-1

CDR3aa: CASSVSTRSQETQYF
v_gene: TRBV9
j_gene: TRBJ2-5

CDR3aa: CASITLPGLAGETQYF
v_gene: TRBV5-1
j_gene: TRBJ2-5

CDR3aa: CASSLSVRGQYYGYTF
v_gene: TRBV7-2
j_gene: TRBJ1-2

CDR3aa: CASSPDRGKQPQHF
v_gene: TRBV25-1
j_gene: TRBJ1-5

CDR3aa: CSALPSPRGGEKLFF
v_gene: TRBV20-1
j_gene: TRBJ1-4

CDR3aa: CASSPAVAYEQYF
v_gene: TRBV7-2
j_gene: TRBJ2-7

CDR3aa: CASSDERSSYEQYF
v_gene: TRBV7-8
j_gene: TRBJ2-7

CDR3aa: CASKTTNTEAFF
v_gene: TRBV6-6
j_gene: TRBJ1-1